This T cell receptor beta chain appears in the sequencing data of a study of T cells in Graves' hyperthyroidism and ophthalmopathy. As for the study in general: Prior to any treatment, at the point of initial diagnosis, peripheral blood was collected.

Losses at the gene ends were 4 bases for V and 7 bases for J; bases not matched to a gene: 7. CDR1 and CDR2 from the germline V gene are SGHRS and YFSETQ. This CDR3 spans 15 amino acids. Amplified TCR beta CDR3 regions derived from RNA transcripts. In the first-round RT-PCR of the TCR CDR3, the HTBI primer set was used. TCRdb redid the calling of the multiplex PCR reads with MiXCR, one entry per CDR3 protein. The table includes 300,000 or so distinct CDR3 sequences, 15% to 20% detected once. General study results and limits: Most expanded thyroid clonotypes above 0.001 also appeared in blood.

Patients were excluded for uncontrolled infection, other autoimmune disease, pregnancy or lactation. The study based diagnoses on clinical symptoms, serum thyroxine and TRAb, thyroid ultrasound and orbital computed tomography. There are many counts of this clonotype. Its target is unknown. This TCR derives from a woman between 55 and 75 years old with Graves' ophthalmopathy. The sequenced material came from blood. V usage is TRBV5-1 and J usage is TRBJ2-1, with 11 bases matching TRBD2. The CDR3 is CASSVTSGIKNEQFF. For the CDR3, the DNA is TGCGCCAGCAGCGTGACTAGCGGGATCAAGAATGAGCAGTTCTTC.